This paragraph reports one TCR beta chain. Its antigen remains unidentified. Germline V gene data show CDR1 as MNHEY and CDR2 as SMNVEV (reference sequence). The CDR3 length is 15 residues. V gave up 5 bases and J gave up 5 bases; unmatched junction bases: 8. Generated by immunoSEQ multiplex PCR, the TCRdb table keeps only in-frame clones and is missing some. Of approximately 350,000 clones in the sample, 83% are singletons; the top ten hold roughly 7.4%. These data come from a study of Ad26.COV2.S vaccination and SARS-CoV-2 variants. Study as a whole: Among those in the COV1001 Ad26.COV2.S trial arm was the donor. Doses of Ad26.COV2.S were injected into muscle once or twice, 56 days apart. Findings of the study overall: In TCR breadth and depth analyses, total T cell responses may have been underestimated. Vaccinated individuals (as opposed to placebo recipients) had higher spike-specific TCR breadth.

As to treatment: some 20 received Ad26.COV2.S at low or high dose, single or two shots; 5 received placebo; per-sample allocation not given. Following the first vaccine or placebo injection, samples were taken on day 63. This sequence joins TRBV27 and TRBJ2-3; 9 bases are a match to TRBD1. The sequences come from peripheral blood, collected in a trial of Ad26.COV2.S vaccine versus placebo. This receptor was identified in a person between 18 and 65 years old who received the Ad26.COV2.S COVID-19 vaccine or a placebo. The CDR3 DNA sequence: TGTGCCAGCAGTACAACAGGGGGCGGGGGAGATACGCAGTATTTT. It codes for CASSTTGGGGDTQYF.